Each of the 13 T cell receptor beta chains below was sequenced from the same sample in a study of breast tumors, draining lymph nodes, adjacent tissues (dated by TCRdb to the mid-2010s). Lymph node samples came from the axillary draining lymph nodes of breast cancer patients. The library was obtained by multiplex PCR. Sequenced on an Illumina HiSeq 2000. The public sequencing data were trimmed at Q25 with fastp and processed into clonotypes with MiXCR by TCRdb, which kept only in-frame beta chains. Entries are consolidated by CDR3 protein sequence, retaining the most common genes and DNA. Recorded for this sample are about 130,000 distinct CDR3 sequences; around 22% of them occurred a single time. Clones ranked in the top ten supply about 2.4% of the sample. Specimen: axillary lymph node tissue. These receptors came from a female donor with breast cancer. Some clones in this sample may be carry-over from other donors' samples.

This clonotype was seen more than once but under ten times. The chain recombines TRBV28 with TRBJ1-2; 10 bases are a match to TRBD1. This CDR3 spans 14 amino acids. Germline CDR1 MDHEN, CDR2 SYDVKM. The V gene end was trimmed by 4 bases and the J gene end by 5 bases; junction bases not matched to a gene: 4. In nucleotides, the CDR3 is TGTGCCAGCAGTTCGGGACAGGGGCTTTATGGCTACACCTTC. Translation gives CASSSGQGLYGYTF.

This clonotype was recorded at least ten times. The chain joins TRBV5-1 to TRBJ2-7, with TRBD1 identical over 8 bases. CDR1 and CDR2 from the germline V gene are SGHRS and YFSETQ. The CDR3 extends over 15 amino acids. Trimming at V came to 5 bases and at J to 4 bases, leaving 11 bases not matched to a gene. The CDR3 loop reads CASSLTGGTTYEQYF. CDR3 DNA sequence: TGCGCCAGCAGTCTTACAGGGGGTACGACGTACGAGCAGTACTTC. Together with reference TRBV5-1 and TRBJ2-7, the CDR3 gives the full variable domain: KAGVTQTPRYLIKTRGQQVTLSCSPISGHRSVSWYQQTPGQGLQFLFEYFSETQRNKGNFPGRFSGRQFSNSRSEMNVSTLELGDSALYLCASSLTGGTTYEQYFGPGTRLTVT.

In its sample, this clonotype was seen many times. CDR3 sequence: CASSLVSSGYSPLHF. The CDR3 nucleotides are TGTGCCAGCAGCTTAGTCAGTAGTGGGTATTCACCCCTCCACTTT. The rearrangement links TRBV11-2 to TRBJ1-6, with D uncertain. V was cut by 1 base and J by 8 bases, with 12 bases left in between. Per the germline V gene, CDR1 is SGHAT and CDR2 is FQNNGV. The CDR3 covers 15 residues.

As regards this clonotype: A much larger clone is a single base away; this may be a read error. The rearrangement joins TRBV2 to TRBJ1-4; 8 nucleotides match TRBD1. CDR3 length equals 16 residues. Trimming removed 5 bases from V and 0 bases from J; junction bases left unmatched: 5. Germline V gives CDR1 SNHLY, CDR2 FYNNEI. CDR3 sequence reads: CASSKPGGATNEKLFF. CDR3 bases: TGTGCCAGCAGTAAACCAGGGGGCGCAACTAATGAAAAACTGTTTTTT.

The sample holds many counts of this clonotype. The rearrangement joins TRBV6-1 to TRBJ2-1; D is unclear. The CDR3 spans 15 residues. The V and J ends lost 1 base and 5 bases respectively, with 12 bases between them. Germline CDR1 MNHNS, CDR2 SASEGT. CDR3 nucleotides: TGTGCCAGCAGTGAAGGGGTAGGGCTGGACAATGAGCAGTTCTTC. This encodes CASSEGVGLDNEQFF.

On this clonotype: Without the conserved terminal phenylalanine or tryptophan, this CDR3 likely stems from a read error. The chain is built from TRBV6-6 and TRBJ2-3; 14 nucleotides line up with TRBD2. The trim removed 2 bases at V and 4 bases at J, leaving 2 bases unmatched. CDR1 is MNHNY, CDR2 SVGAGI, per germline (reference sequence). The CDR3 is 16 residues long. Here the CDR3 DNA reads TGTGCCAGCAGTTACGGGACTAGCGGGAGATCAGATACGCAGTATTCT. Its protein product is CASSYGTSGRSDTQYS.

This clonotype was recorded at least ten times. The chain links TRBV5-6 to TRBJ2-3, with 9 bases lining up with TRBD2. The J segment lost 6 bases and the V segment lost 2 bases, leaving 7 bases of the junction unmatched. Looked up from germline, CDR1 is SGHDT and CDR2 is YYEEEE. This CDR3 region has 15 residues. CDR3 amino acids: CASSLRAGGFDTQYF. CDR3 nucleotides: TGTGCCAGCAGCTTAAGAGCGGGAGGCTTTGATACGCAGTATTTT.

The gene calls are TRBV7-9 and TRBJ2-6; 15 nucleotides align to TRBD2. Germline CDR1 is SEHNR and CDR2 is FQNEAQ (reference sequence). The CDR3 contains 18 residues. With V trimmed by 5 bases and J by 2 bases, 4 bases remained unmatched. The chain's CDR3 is CASSPGLAGGPGANVLTF. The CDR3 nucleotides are TGTGCCAGCAGCCCAGGACTAGCGGGAGGGCCTGGGGCCAACGTCCTGACTTTC. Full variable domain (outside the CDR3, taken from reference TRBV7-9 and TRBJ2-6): DTGVSQNPRHKITKRGQNVTFRCDPISEHNRLYWYRQTLGQGPEFLTYFQNEAQLEKSRLLSDRFSAERPKGSFSTLEIQRTEQGDSAMYLCASSPGLAGGPGANVLTFGAGSRLTVL.

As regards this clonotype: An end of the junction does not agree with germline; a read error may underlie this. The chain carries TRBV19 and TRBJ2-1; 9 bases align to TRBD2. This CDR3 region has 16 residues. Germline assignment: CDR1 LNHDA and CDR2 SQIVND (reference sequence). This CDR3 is CASSIDAGGVYNDQFF. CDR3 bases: TGTGCCAGTAGTATAGATGCGGGGGGGGTCTACAATGATCAGTTCTTC.

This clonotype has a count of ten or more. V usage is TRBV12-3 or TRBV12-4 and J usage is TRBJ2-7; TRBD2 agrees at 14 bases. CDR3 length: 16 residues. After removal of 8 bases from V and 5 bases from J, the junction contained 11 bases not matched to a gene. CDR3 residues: CASWKGEGLAGDEQYF. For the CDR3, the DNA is TGTGCCAGCTGGAAGGGCGAGGGACTAGCGGGAGACGAGCAGTACTTC.

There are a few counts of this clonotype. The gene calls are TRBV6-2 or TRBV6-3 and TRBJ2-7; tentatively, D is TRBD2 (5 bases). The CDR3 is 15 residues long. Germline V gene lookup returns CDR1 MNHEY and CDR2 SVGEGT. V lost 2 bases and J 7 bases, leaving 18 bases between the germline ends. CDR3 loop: CASSYLPLSRREQYF. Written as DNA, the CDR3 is TGTGCCAGCAGTTACCTTCCACTTAGCAGGAGGGAGCAGTACTTC.

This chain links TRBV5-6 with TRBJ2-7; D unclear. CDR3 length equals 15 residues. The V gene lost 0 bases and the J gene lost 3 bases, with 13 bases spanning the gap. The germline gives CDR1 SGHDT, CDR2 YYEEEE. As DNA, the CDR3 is TGTGCCAGCAGCTTGGCCGGAGCTCTTAACTACGAGCAGTACTTC. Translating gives CASSLAGALNYEQYF.

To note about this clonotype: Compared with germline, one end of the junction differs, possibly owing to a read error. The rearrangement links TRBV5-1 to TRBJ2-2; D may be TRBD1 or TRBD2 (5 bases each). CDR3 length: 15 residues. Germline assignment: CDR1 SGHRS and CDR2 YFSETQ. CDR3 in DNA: TGCGCCAGCAACTTGCCTGGGGGTGACACCGGGGAGCTGTTTTTT. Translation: CASNLPGGDTGELFF.